This entry lists 27 T cell receptor beta chains sequenced from one sample in a study of shared clonotypes between healthy human individuals. Some clones are missing from TCRdb's copy, which holds only in-frame ones; the method was immunoSEQ multiplex PCR. The table shows about 530,000 clones, with 95% to 97% occurring only once. Material for sequencing was naive CD4+ T cells sorted from blood. Described subset: CD45RA+ positively selected. All receptors derive from a woman in her twenties or thirties in good health.

This rearrangement joins TRBV5-1 to TRBJ2-5; 8 bases line up with TRBD2. V lost 2 bases, J lost 5 bases, and 5 bases stayed unmatched. Germline V gives CDR1 SGHRS, CDR2 YFSETQ. The CDR3 totals 14 residues. The DNA for the CDR3 is TGCGCCAGCAGCTTACAGACTAGCGCGGAGACCCAGTACTTC. Translated, it gives CASSLQTSAETQYF.

The chain employs TRBV4-1 and TRBJ2-3; tentatively, D is TRBD1 (7 bases). With 0 bases removed from V and 5 bases from J, the gap between germline ends came to 15 bases. Germline values: CDR1 MGHRA, CDR2 YSYEKL. This CDR3 has 16 residues. In DNA form, the CDR3 reads TGCGCCAGCAGCCAAGAACGGAGGGGGCAAGAAGATACGCAGTATTTT. This translates into CASSQERRGQEDTQYF.

The gene calls are TRBV18 and TRBJ1-6; no definite D call. V lost 3 bases and J 5 bases, leaving 11 bases between the germline ends. CDR1 is KGHSH, CDR2 LQKENI, per germline. The CDR3 loop spans 15 amino acids. The CDR3 coding sequence is TGTGCCAGCTCACCGTCGACGGACCATAATTCACCCCTCCACTTT. It yields the protein CASSPSTDHNSPLHF.

V usage is TRBV7-9 and J usage is TRBJ2-5; TRBD2 matches 10 bases. The CDR3 contains 17 residues. Germline assignment: CDR1 SEHNR and CDR2 FQNEAQ (reference sequence). J gave up 4 bases and V 1 base, and 9 bases lay outside the gene matches. The CDR3 region has the DNA TGTGCCAGCAGCTTAGGACAGATAGCGGGAGGAGGAGAGACCCAGTACTTC. This gives the protein CASSLGQIAGGGETQYF.

V gene TRBV7-3 combines with J gene TRBJ2-1; 9 nucleotides agree with TRBD2. The CDR3 is made up of 15 amino acids. Unmatched junction bases numbered 5, after V lost 5 bases and J lost 3 bases. Germline loops: CDR1 SGHTA, CDR2 FQGTGA. The CDR3 reads CASSPLAGFYNEQFF. The DNA for the CDR3 is TGTGCCAGCAGCCCACTAGCGGGCTTCTACAATGAGCAGTTCTTC.

V usage is TRBV6-6 and J usage is TRBJ1-2; 9 positions agree with TRBD1. V was clipped by 0 bases and J by 0 bases; unmatched bases: 2. The V gene's germline CDR1 is MNHNY and CDR2 SVGAGI (reference sequence). The CDR3 has 16 residues. CDR3 loop: CASSYSGQGTNYGYTF. The CDR3 DNA reads as TGTGCCAGCAGTTACTCGGGACAGGGTACTAACTATGGCTACACCTTC.

J is TRBJ1-2 and V is TRBV28; the match to TRBD1 covers 9 bases. V shed 7 bases, J shed 4 bases, and the junction held 16 bases outside the gene matches. This CDR3 spans 17 amino acids. The germline CDR1 and CDR2 sequences are MDHEN and SYDVKM. This CDR3 is CASISYITGGVIYGYTF. The CDR3 coding sequence is TGTGCCAGCATCTCGTATATTACAGGGGGCGTCATCTATGGCTACACCTTC.

This chain uses TRBV10-3 with TRBJ2-3; possible D gene TRBD1, 6 bases. V lost 6 bases and J 1 base, leaving 14 bases between the germline ends. Germline V gives CDR1 ENHRY, CDR2 SYGVKD. The CDR3 is 15 residues long. The CDR3 sequence: CAIRRTDTRTDTQYF. Here the CDR3 DNA reads TGTGCCATCAGGAGGACAGATACCCGCACAGATACGCAGTATTTT.

V and J are TRBV30 and TRBJ2-5; D is possibly TRBD2 (7 bases). From germline, CDR1 is GTSNPN and CDR2 SVGIG (reference sequence). CDR3 length: 14 residues. Trimming took 8 bases from V and 5 from J, leaving 21 bases between them. The CDR3 bases are TGTGCCCGAGGGGGGGGACCGATCTGGGAGACCCAGTACTTC. This codes for CARGGGPIWETQYF.

The V call is TRBV28, the J call TRBJ1-1; D gene unclear. The V gene's germline CDR1 is MDHEN and CDR2 SYDVKM. The CDR3 runs to 15 residues. Trimming shortened V by 5 bases and J by 11 bases, and 24 bases separated the two germline ends. The CDR3 reads CASSPQAGSMVVAFF. CDR3 coding DNA: TGTGCCAGCAGTCCCCAGGCAGGTTCTATGGTGGTCGCTTTCTTT.

V gene TRBV28 combines with J gene TRBJ2-1; unclear D gene. From germline, CDR1 is MDHEN and CDR2 SYDVKM. Trimming removed 3 bases from V and 0 bases from J, with 9 bases in between. The length of the CDR3 is 15 residues. Here the CDR3 reads CASSLSLGSYNEQFF. The CDR3, as DNA: TGTGCCAGCAGTTTGTCTCTAGGCTCCTACAATGAGCAGTTCTTC.

The V gene is TRBV18, the J gene TRBJ2-5, with a tentative D call TRBD2 (5 bases). Trimming pared 0 bases from V and 5 bases from J, leaving 10 bases between. CDR1 KGHSH and CDR2 LQKENI come from the germline V gene. This CDR3 spans 14 amino acids. DNA of the CDR3: TGTGCCAGCTCACCACCGAGGACTCGTGAGACCCAGTACTTC. Amino acids: CASSPPRTRETQYF.

This clone has just one count. The chain combines TRBV7-9 with TRBJ1-1; D may be TRBD1 (5 bases). CDR1 is SEHNR, CDR2 FQNEAQ, per germline (reference sequence). Trimming removed 7 bases at V and 1 base at J, with 13 bases between. This CDR3 spans 14 amino acids. CDR3 sequence reads: CASTYPGQNTEAFF. For the CDR3, the DNA is TGTGCCAGCACCTACCCAGGGCAGAACACTGAAGCTTTCTTT.

The genes are TRBV4-2 and TRBJ2-4; perhaps TRBD2 as D (5 bases). Germline V CDR1 and CDR2: LGHNA, YNFKEQ. CDR3 length: 16 amino acids. V lost 0 bases and J 0 bases, leaving 9 bases between the germline ends. CDR3 coding DNA: TGTGCCAGCAGCCAAGACATAGCGTTAGCCAAAAACATTCAGTACTTC. It translates to CASSQDIALAKNIQYF.

The rearrangement uses TRBV28 and TRBJ1-2, with D hard to call. CDR3 length: 12 amino acids. V was trimmed by 4 bases and J by 5 bases, leaving 8 bases between them. Per the germline V gene, CDR1 is MDHEN and CDR2 is SYDVKM. This CDR3 reads CASSSRHYGYTF. DNA for the CDR3: TGTGCCAGCAGTTCCCGCCATTATGGCTACACCTTC.

For this clone: Different DNA sequences within this sample yield the same CDR3. The rearrangement joins TRBV5-1 to TRBJ2-5; 8 bases align to TRBD2. The CDR3 is made up of 14 amino acids. The germline CDR1 and CDR2 sequences are SGHRS and YFSETQ. Trimming cost V 3 bases and J 5 bases; bases outside gene matches: 6. CDR3 loop: CASSSGLAGETQYF. CDR3 DNA sequence: TGCGCCAGCAGCTCCGGACTAGCCGGGGAGACCCAGTACTTC.

This sequence joins TRBV5-1 and TRBJ2-3, with TRBD1 identical over 7 bases. V lost 1 base to trimming and J lost 2 bases; unmatched junction nucleotides: 10. This CDR3 is built from 17 residues. The germline CDR1 and CDR2 sequences are SGHRS and YFSETQ. For the CDR3, the DNA is TGCGCCAGCAGCTTGATAGCAGGGGGAAGTATCACAGATACGCAGTATTTT. Protein: CASSLIAGGSITDTQYF.

This chain joins TRBV18 and TRBJ2-7; D is undetermined. Germline-derived CDR1 and CDR2 are KGHSH and LQKENI. The CDR3 spans 16 residues. The V end lost 2 bases, the J end lost 2 bases, and 16 bases lay between the germline ends. The CDR3: CASSPSHELATYEQYF. As DNA, the CDR3 is TGTGCCAGCTCACCAAGTCATGAACTCGCAACCTACGAGCAGTACTTC.

The genes are TRBV29-1 and TRBJ2-5, with D uncertain. The CDR3 has 12 residues. The V gene's germline CDR1 is SQVTM and CDR2 ANQGSEA. The ends were cut back, 3 bases at V and 5 bases at J, with 10 bases in the middle. The CDR3 region is CSVETGLETQYF. CDR3 nucleotides: TGCAGCGTTGAGACTGGCCTCGAGACCCAGTACTTC.

CDR3 bases: TGCGCCAGCAGCATTGGGACTAGCCTCACCGGGGAGCTGTTTTTT. Protein sequence: CASSIGTSLTGELFF. This chain joins TRBV5-1 and TRBJ2-2; 9 nucleotides agree with TRBD2. This CDR3 comprises 15 residues. The V segment lost 4 bases and the J segment 4 bases; nucleotides outside the gene matches: 5. Germline CDR1 and CDR2: SGHRS and YFSETQ.

In DNA, the CDR3 is TGTGCCAGCAGCCCGACAGGGCGTTCGTACGAGCAGTACTTC. Residues: CASSPTGRSYEQYF. The rearrangement uses TRBV11-1 and TRBJ2-7; 7 nucleotides line up with TRBD1. This CDR3 is built from 14 residues. Germline assignment: CDR1 SGHAT and CDR2 FQDESV (reference sequence). The V gene end was trimmed by 5 bases and the J gene end by 4 bases; junction bases not matched to a gene: 8.

The chain uses TRBV2 and TRBJ1-5; the D gene is possibly TRBD1 (5 bases). Trimming left V 7 bases short and J 2 bases short, with 12 bases between. The CDR3 spans 14 residues. Germline values: CDR1 SNHLY, CDR2 FYNNEI. CDR3 DNA sequence: TGTGCCAGCAAGGCCAGGGTGGGCAATCAGCCCCAGCATTTT. This gives the protein CASKARVGNQPQHF.

V usage is TRBV11-1 and J usage is TRBJ1-2; 7 bases are shared with TRBD1. Unmatched junction bases numbered 14, after V lost 2 bases and J lost 5 bases. Germline values: CDR1 SGHAT, CDR2 FQDESV (reference sequence). This CDR3 is 17 amino acids long. The CDR3 coding sequence is TGTGCCAGCAGCTTACAGGGCGGGACAGCGGTTTCTTATGGCTACACCTTC. This encodes CASSLQGGTAVSYGYTF.

V gene TRBV7-9 combines with J gene TRBJ2-7; 9 bases align to TRBD2. V shed 5 bases, J shed 1 base, and the junction held 6 bases outside the gene matches. The length of the CDR3 is 15 residues. Germline V gene data show CDR1 as SEHNR and CDR2 as FQNEAQ (reference sequence). The CDR3 DNA follows: TGTGCCAGCAGCGTACGTAGCGGGAGTTCCTACGAGCAGTACTTC. This translates into CASSVRSGSSYEQYF.

V is TRBV6-5 and J is TRBJ2-7; 8 bases fit TRBD1. Germline V gene data show CDR1 as MNHEY and CDR2 as SVGAGI. V lost 0 bases to trimming and J lost 5 bases; unmatched junction nucleotides: 6. The CDR3 has 15 amino acids. CDR3 DNA: TGTGCCAGCAGTTACTCACCGGACAGGGCCCACGAGCAGTACTTC. Its translation is CASSYSPDRAHEQYF.

The V call is TRBV2, the J call TRBJ2-5; no clear D. Near its end, the DNA agrees better with TRBJ2-7, so the J call may be wrong. The CDR3 extends over 11 amino acids. Germline V lookup: CDR1 SNHLY, CDR2 FYNNEI. The CDR3 DNA sequence: TGTGCCAGCAGTGATTACGGCGAGCAGTACTTC. Translation: CASSDYGEQYF.

This chain links TRBV7-9 with TRBJ1-2; the match to TRBD1 covers 9 bases. The CDR3 has 15 amino acids. CDR1 is SEHNR, CDR2 FQNEAQ, per germline (reference sequence). V dropped 5 bases and J dropped 6; count of bases not matched to a gene: 10. This CDR3 is CASSQSPGQGDGYTF. The CDR3 DNA reads as TGTGCCAGCAGCCAGTCACCGGGACAGGGAGATGGCTACACCTTC.